Below are 5 T cell receptor beta chains sequenced from a single sample in a study of blood T cell repertoires in COVID-19. Some clones are missing from TCRdb's copy, which holds only in-frame ones; the method was immunoSEQ multiplex PCR. This sample has some 200,000 clones, with about 80% found just once. Sequencing was performed on peripheral blood. These receptors all stem from a woman younger than 45 who had recovered from COVID-19.

This chain connects TRBV6-5 to TRBJ1-1; unclear D gene. Germline CDR1 is MNHEY and CDR2 is SVGAGI. The CDR3 runs to 15 residues. Trimming shortened V by 0 bases and J by 1 base, and 9 bases separated the two germline ends. The DNA for the CDR3 is TGTGCCAGCAGTTACTCTCAGACACAGAACACTGAAGCTTTCTTT. This translates into CASSYSQTQNTEAFF.

In DNA, the CDR3 is TGTGCCAGCAGCCAAGAGTACCGGTCGCATAGGTATTTT. As protein: CASSQEYRSHRYF. This rearrangement joins TRBV14 to TRBJ2-3; D remains ambiguous. V was shortened by 0 bases and J by 14 bases, with 15 bases between the two germline ends. CDR1 is SGHDN and CDR2 is FVKESK in the germline V gene. The CDR3 totals 13 residues.

V usage is TRBV9 and J usage is TRBJ2-2; 13 bases match TRBD2. J lost 4 bases, V lost 4 bases, and 4 bases had no gene match. Germline assignment: CDR1 SGDLS and CDR2 YYNGEE. The CDR3 runs 16 residues. The CDR3 is CASSLTSGRSTGELFF. CDR3 in DNA: TGTGCCAGCAGCCTGACTAGCGGGAGGAGCACCGGGGAGCTGTTTTTT.

In this sample, this clone turned up once. The rearrangement links TRBV2 to TRBJ1-5; TRBD1 agrees at 7 bases. V lost 5 bases and J lost 7; bases outside the gene matches: 8. The CDR3 is made up of 14 amino acids. Germline V gene sequence: CDR1 SNHLY, CDR2 FYNNEI. CDR3 nucleotide sequence: TGTGCCAGCAGTCCCGGCGGGACAGCCCAGCCCCAGCATTTT. It specifies CASSPGGTAQPQHF.

V gene TRBV5-1 combines with J gene TRBJ1-3; 8 bases line up with TRBD1. J lost 2 bases, V lost 4 bases, and 8 bases had no gene match. Looked up from germline, CDR1 is SGHRS and CDR2 is YFSETQ. The CDR3 sequence is 16 residues long. For the CDR3, the DNA is TGCGCCAGCAGCATAGGACAGGGCTCGCCTGGAAACACCATATATTTT. Encoded protein: CASSIGQGSPGNTIYF.